This T cell receptor beta chain stems from a study of shared clonotypes between healthy human individuals. Turning to the study itself: CD4 naive cells filled three plates per donor, CD4 memory three, CD8 naive two and CD8 memory one. Overall study results and limits: Relative to their counterparts shared across all four donors, non-shared clonotypes exhibited diminished generation probabilities.

Germline V CDR1 and CDR2: SGHRS, YFSETQ. With 0 bases removed from V and 4 bases from J, the gap between germline ends came to 10 bases. The CDR3 has 15 residues. The repertoire was sequenced with immunoSEQ multiplex PCR; TCRdb's copy has only in-frame clones and lacks some. The sample records 2,500,000 or so clones, more than 80% being singletons. This clone was recorded once. Its target is not known. The clonotype comes from a man aged 18 to 35 in good health. The sample was naive CD4+ T cells sorted from blood. The subset is: CD45RA+ positively selected. The chain carries TRBV5-1 and TRBJ2-2; a possible D gene is TRBD2 (6 bases). The CDR3 region is CASSLAGGATGELFF. The DNA of the CDR3 is TGCGCCAGCAGCTTGGCCGGAGGGGCCACCGGGGAGCTGTTTTTT.